This passage covers 3 T cell receptor beta chains from one sample sequenced in a study of response to subunit inactivated influenza vaccine (dated by TCRdb to about 2018). Library preparation used RT-PCR. TCRdb names Illumina HiSeq 2500 as the instrument used. TCRdb cleaned the public reads at Q25 with fastp, built clones with MiXCR and kept in-frame beta chains. All rows with the same CDR3 protein become a single entry with the most common DNA and genes. For this sample there are about 700,000 distinct CDR3 sequences; approximately 15% appear just once. The ten most abundant clones make up less than 9% of the sample. Material: PBMCs from blood, obtained 14 to 15 days before vaccination. The receptors originated from a man aged 50-60 years who received an inactivated influenza vaccine. Donor details come from another sample of the same person, matched by shared clones.

This clonotype showed up just a few times. V gene TRBV5-1 combines with J gene TRBJ2-5; weak D call: TRBD2 (7 bases). Deletions cut 5 bases from V and 2 bases from J, with 13 bases between. CDR1 is SGHRS and CDR2 is YFSETQ in the germline V gene. This CDR3 has 14 residues. CDR3 residues: CASRRAGAQETQYF. CDR3 nucleotide sequence: TGCGCCAGCAGGCGTGCGGGGGCTCAAGAGACCCAGTACTTC.

This clonotype was found a few times. The chain recombines TRBV4-2 with TRBJ2-3, with D perhaps TRBD2 (5 bases). The CDR3 is 17 amino acids. Trimming removed 0 bases at V and 4 bases at J, with 17 bases between. The germline V gene has CDR1 LGHNA and CDR2 YNFKEQ. CDR3: CASSQDRLAAGSDTQYF. The DNA of the CDR3 is TGTGCCAGCAGCCAAGATCGGCTAGCCGCCGGTTCAGATACGCAGTATTTT.

The chain is built from TRBV10-3 and TRBJ2-7, with D unresolved. This CDR3 has 15 residues. Germline V gene sequence: CDR1 ENHRY, CDR2 SYGVKD. V shed 1 base and J shed 1 base, with 11 bases lying between them. CDR3 amino acids: CAISEFANPSYEQYF. The CDR3 region has the DNA TGTGCCATCAGTGAGTTTGCTAACCCGTCCTACGAGCAGTACTTC.